Described below is a single TCR beta chain sequence and its context. Its cognate antigen is unknown. This sample was included in a study of graft-versus-host responses after intestinal transplantation. Whole-study results and caveats: GvH clones detected in recipient marrow included some appearing first in ileum or blood.

Germline-derived CDR1 and CDR2 are MRHNA and SNTAGT. Trimming removed 5 bases from V and 6 bases from J, with 17 bases in between. The CDR3 is 14 residues long. Method: immunoSEQ multiplex PCR; TCRdb's copy keeps in-frame clones and lacks some. This table has 150,000 or so clones, about 93% appearing once. The sample was unstimulated CD4+ T cells sorted from spleen or lymph node cells, taken before intestinal transplant. The receptor was derived from a human donor who received an intestinal transplant. This chain links TRBV6-4 with TRBJ2-7, with D perhaps given as TRBD1 or TRBD2 (6 bases each). CDR3 nucleotide sequence: TGTGCCAGCAGTCTCACGGCCGGGGGCTTCGAGCAGTACTTC. It translates to CASSLTAGGFEQYF.